Here is one TCR beta chain with its context. V was cut by 4 bases and J by 0 bases, with 12 bases left in between. Germline-derived CDR1 and CDR2 are MNHNY and SVGAGI (reference sequence). The CDR3 runs to 16 residues. The sample belongs to a study of blood T cell repertoires in COVID-19. Study processing details: Reference gene primer amplification gave estimated nucleated cell counts. TCRdb's copy holds only in-frame clones and misses some; the assay was immunoSEQ multiplex PCR. That table is the source of V, J and clone size, and D and trimming were worked out from the DNA. The sample includes around 310,000 clones, 89% of them seen just once.

This chain uses TRBV6-6 with TRBJ1-4; possibly TRBD1 for D (5 bases). The sample taken for sequencing was PBMCs or T cells enriched from blood (not recorded which). The receptor was isolated from a woman aged 40 to 50 who had recovered from COVID-19. The CDR3 protein is CASSSIDSPTNEKLFF. CDR3 in DNA: TGTGCCAGCAGTTCGATAGACAGCCCAACTAATGAAAAACTGTTTTTT.